This is a list of T cell receptor beta chains from one sample in a study of blood T cell repertoires in COVID-19. Some clones are missing from TCRdb's copy, which holds only in-frame ones; the method was immunoSEQ multiplex PCR. Here the sample spans approximately 35,000 clones, around 80% being singletons. The sample consisted of peripheral blood. These receptors originate from a human donor in a cohort sampled during active COVID-19. The CDR3 runs from the conserved cysteine through the conserved F or W. The order of the fields is V gene, J gene, D gene, CDR3 length, clone size, CDR3 DNA, CDR3 protein. The D gene is left open where the match is weak. Expanded clones are given a class, and other clones once, few, many or no size at all.

v_gene: TRBV9
j_gene: TRBJ2-6
d_gene: .
len: 16
abundance: .
CDR3nt: TGTGCCAGCAGCGTATCGAGGAGCTCTGGGGCCAACGTCCTGACTTTC
CDR3aa: CASSVSRSSGANVLTF

v_gene: TRBV7-2
j_gene: TRBJ2-3
d_gene: .
len: 14
abundance: .
CDR3nt: TGTGCCAGCACGAACTATCTAACCACAGATACGCAGTATTTT
CDR3aa: CASTNYLTTDTQYF

v_gene: TRBV11-2
j_gene: TRBJ2-5
d_gene: .
len: 11
abundance: .
CDR3nt: TGTGCCAGCAGCCCCCATGAGACCCAGTACTTC
CDR3aa: CASSPHETQYF

v_gene: TRBV28
j_gene: TRBJ1-2
d_gene: .
len: 14
abundance: .
CDR3nt: TGTGCCAGCAGCCCCCCCCAGGTTGCCTATGGCTACACCTTC
CDR3aa: CASSPPQVAYGYTF

v_gene: TRBV3-1/TRBV3-2
j_gene: TRBJ2-7
d_gene: TRBD2
len: 18
abundance: .
CDR3nt: TGTGCCAGCAGCCAAGTCGGAAGACTAGCGGGGGGGCCCGACGAGCAGTACTTC
CDR3aa: CASSQVGRLAGGPDEQYF

v_gene: TRBV2
j_gene: TRBJ2-5
d_gene: TRBD2
len: 14
abundance: .
CDR3nt: TGTGCCAGCAGTCCGGCGGGGGTTCGAGAGACCCAGTACTTC
CDR3aa: CASSPAGVRETQYF

v_gene: TRBV4-1
j_gene: TRBJ1-5
d_gene: .
len: 15
abundance: .
CDR3nt: TGCGCCAGCAGCCAAGTGGCAGGGAGCAATCAGCCCCAGCATTTT
CDR3aa: CASSQVAGSNQPQHF

v_gene: TRBV7-9
j_gene: TRBJ2-3
d_gene: .
len: 15
abundance: .
CDR3nt: TGTGCCAGCAGCTTAGCAGCCGTCCGTACAGATACGCAGTATTTT
CDR3aa: CASSLAAVRTDTQYF

v_gene: TRBV5-8
j_gene: TRBJ2-7
d_gene: .
len: 15
abundance: .
CDR3nt: TGTGCCAGCAGCGATCGGGGGACTTTTCCCTACGAGCAGTACTTC
CDR3aa: CASSDRGTFPYEQYF

v_gene: TRBV30
j_gene: TRBJ2-1
d_gene: TRBD2
len: 15
abundance: .
CDR3nt: TGTGCCTGGAGTGGCGGGGGTTTCTCCTACAATGAGCAGTTCTTC
CDR3aa: CAWSGGGFSYNEQFF

v_gene: TRBV11-3
j_gene: TRBJ1-1
d_gene: .
len: 15
abundance: .
CDR3nt: TGTGCCAGCAGCCCCAGAGCAGGAGGTGGTACTGAAGCTTTCTTT
CDR3aa: CASSPRAGGGTEAFF

v_gene: TRBV29-1
j_gene: TRBJ2-7
d_gene: TRBD1
len: 14
abundance: .
CDR3nt: TGCAGCGTTGAAGCGACAGGGATCCCCCACGAGCAGTACTTC
CDR3aa: CSVEATGIPHEQYF

v_gene: TRBV5-4
j_gene: TRBJ2-7
d_gene: TRBD2
len: 18
abundance: .
CDR3nt: TGTGCCAGCAGCTCCCGGACTAGCGGGGGGTTCGGCTCCTACGAGCAGTACTTC
CDR3aa: CASSSRTSGGFGSYEQYF

v_gene: TRBV6-5
j_gene: TRBJ1-3
d_gene: .
len: 13
abundance: .
CDR3nt: TGTGCCAGCATCGACTTTAGCGGAAACACCATATATTTT
CDR3aa: CASIDFSGNTIYF

v_gene: TRBV6-5
j_gene: TRBJ2-7
d_gene: .
len: 13
abundance: .
CDR3nt: TGTGCCAGCTATTATTCCGAGGCCTACGAGCAGTACTTC
CDR3aa: CASYYSEAYEQYF

v_gene: TRBV27
j_gene: TRBJ1-3
d_gene: .
len: 15
abundance: .
CDR3nt: TGTGCCAGCAGTTTCTCCCGGGGGGCTGGAAACACCATATATTTT
CDR3aa: CASSFSRGAGNTIYF

v_gene: TRBV10-3
j_gene: TRBJ2-6
d_gene: .
len: 14
abundance: .
CDR3nt: TGTGCCATCAGCGACAGCCCCGGGGCCAACGTCCTGACTTTC
CDR3aa: CAISDSPGANVLTF

v_gene: TRBV7-9
j_gene: TRBJ1-4
d_gene: .
len: 16
abundance: .
CDR3nt: TGTGCCAGCACATACCCTGCGGGGGGCGCTGGGGAAAAACTGTTTTTT
CDR3aa: CASTYPAGGAGEKLFF

v_gene: TRBV4-2
j_gene: TRBJ1-1
d_gene: TRBD1
len: 15
abundance: .
CDR3nt: TGTGCCAGCAGCCAAGTAGACAGGGGTATCACTGAAGCTTTCTTT
CDR3aa: CASSQVDRGITEAFF

v_gene: TRBV7-9
j_gene: TRBJ1-1
d_gene: .
len: 15
abundance: .
CDR3nt: TGTGCCAGCAGCCCCCGGACAGAAATGAACACTGAAGCTTTCTTT
CDR3aa: CASSPRTEMNTEAFF

v_gene: TRBV28
j_gene: TRBJ1-5
d_gene: .
len: 15
abundance: few
CDR3nt: TGTGCCAGCAGCTCCTTGGGCAGAAGCAATCAGCCCCAGCATTTT
CDR3aa: CASSSLGRSNQPQHF

v_gene: TRBV12-3/TRBV12-4
j_gene: TRBJ1-3
d_gene: TRBD1
len: 13
abundance: .
CDR3nt: TGTGCCAGCAGCCCACAGGGGATCCACACCATATATTTT
CDR3aa: CASSPQGIHTIYF

v_gene: TRBV29-1
j_gene: TRBJ1-1
d_gene: .
len: 14
abundance: .
CDR3nt: TGCAGCGTTGGAGCCGGGGGTATGAACACTGAAGCTTTCTTT
CDR3aa: CSVGAGGMNTEAFF

v_gene: TRBV2
j_gene: TRBJ2-1
d_gene: .
len: 13
abundance: once
CDR3nt: TGTGCCAGCAGTGTCAGGGGAGAAAATGAGCAGTTCTTC
CDR3aa: CASSVRGENEQFF

v_gene: TRBV10-1
j_gene: TRBJ2-1
d_gene: .
len: 16
abundance: .
CDR3nt: TGCGCCAGCAGTGCCCTCCGAGGGCGCCTTTATAGTGAGCAGTTCTTC
CDR3aa: CASSALRGRLYSEQFF

v_gene: TRBV28
j_gene: TRBJ2-3
d_gene: TRBD2
len: 16
abundance: .
CDR3nt: TGTGCCAGCAGTTTCGGGGGACTAGGACCCACAGATACGCAGTATTTT
CDR3aa: CASSFGGLGPTDTQYF

v_gene: TRBV4-3
j_gene: TRBJ2-1
d_gene: .
len: 19
abundance: .
CDR3nt: TGCGCCAGCAGCCAAGGGATGGCCCGTAGCGGTAGCTCCTACAATGAGCAGTTCTTC
CDR3aa: CASSQGMARSGSSYNEQFF